The rows below give T cell receptor beta chains drawn from one sample of a study of long-term antiretroviral therapy in people with HIV. Sequencing used immunoSEQ multiplex PCR; TCRdb keeps in-frame clones, though not all of them. This table has approximately 20,000 clones, approximately 80% appearing once. This sample comprised unsorted PBMCs, obtained about 4 years after starting antiretroviral therapy. Receptors originate from a man aged 18 to 29 with HIV. Both conserved end residues are part of each CDR3. D genes are given only for firm matches. Clone size is not always given. Where it is, it says once, few, many or a class for expanded clones.

.,TRBJ2-3,TRBV29-1,.,CSCGTAGSTDTQYF,TGCAGTTGCGGGACAGCCGGTAGCACAGATACGCAGTATTTT
.,TRBJ1-1,TRBV6-5,.,CASSRRQRENTEAFF,TGTGCCAGCAGCCGCCGACAGCGAGAGAACACTGAAGCTTTCTTT
.,TRBJ1-5,TRBV5-5,.,CASSLIFSNQPQHF,TGTGCCAGCAGCTTGATTTTTAGCAATCAGCCCCAGCATTTT
.,TRBJ2-1,TRBV6-1,.,CASSEVWAYNEQFF,TGTGCCAGCAGTGAGGTATGGGCTTACAATGAGCAGTTCTTC
.,TRBJ1-1,TRBV11-1,.,CASSLALFGNDGAFF,TGTGCCAGCAGCTTAGCGTTATTCGGGAATGATGGCGCTTTCTTT
.,TRBJ2-2,TRBV14,.,CASSPMGAGELFF,TGTGCCAGCAGTCCGATGGGGGCCGGGGAGCTGTTTTTT
.,TRBJ2-6,TRBV5-1,.,CASQTEPSSGANVLTF,TGCGCCAGTCAGACAGAACCATCCTCTGGGGCCAACGTCCTGACTTTC
.,TRBJ2-1,TRBV7-3,.,CASSLDGLAYNEQFF,TGTGCCAGCAGCTTAGATGGTTTGGCGTACAATGAGCAGTTCTTC
.,TRBJ1-1,TRBV19,.,CASSIAEWTEAFF,TGTGCCAGTAGTATAGCTGAATGGACTGAAGCTTTCTTT
TRBD2,TRBJ2-2,TRBV29-1,once,CSARLAGAVGELFF,TGCAGCGCTCGACTAGCGGGGGCGGTCGGGGAGCTGTTTTTT
TRBD2,TRBJ2-2,TRBV7-7,.,CASSFSAAGGSAGELFF,TGTGCTAGCAGCTTTTCTGCAGCGGGGGGGTCGGCCGGGGAGCTGTTTTTT
.,TRBJ1-5,TRBV2,.,CASKGNTVGQPQHF,TGTGCCAGCAAAGGAAACACCGTCGGGCAGCCCCAGCATTTT
.,TRBJ2-7,TRBV6-1,.,CASSVQGTYEQYF,TGTGCCAGCAGTGTACAGGGTACCTACGAGCAGTACTTC
.,TRBJ1-3,TRBV29-1,.,CSVALNPGNTIYF,TGCAGCGTTGCCCTGAATCCTGGAAACACCATATATTTT
.,TRBJ1-6,TRBV7-3,.,CASSERRNSPLHF,TGTGCCAGCAGCGAACGACGGAATTCACCCCTCCACTTT
.,TRBJ1-1,TRBV5-1,.,CASSLAGENTEAFF,TGCGCCAGCAGCTTAGCAGGGGAGAACACTGAAGCTTTCTTT
.,TRBJ2-5,TRBV27,.,CASSRSRRQETQYF,TGTGCCAGCAGTAGGAGCAGACGGCAAGAGACCCAGTACTTC
.,TRBJ2-1,TRBV9,.,CASSVFRGAGDEQFF,TGTGCCAGCAGCGTATTCCGGGGGGCCGGGGATGAGCAGTTCTTC